The T cell receptor beta chain described here comes from a study of T cell changes during pregnancy in multiple sclerosis. This clone appeared once. CDR1 and CDR2 (germline): GTSNPN, SVGIG (reference sequence). The germline V and J ends were trimmed by 2 bases and 8 bases, with 12 bases remaining between them. CDR3 size: 13 residues. Profiled with immunoSEQ multiplex PCR; TCRdb holds only in-frame clones, not every one. The sample has 45,000 or so clones, around 90% seen once. Sequenced here: CD8+ T cells from peripheral blood mononuclear cells, sampled after pregnancy. The chain has TRBV30 and TRBJ1-4, with D perhaps TRBD1 (5 bases). This clonotype was sampled from a female donor with multiple sclerosis, enrolled in a pregnancy study. This CDR3 is CAWSTQGGEKLFF. The CDR3, as DNA: TGTGCCTGGAGTACCCAGGGTGGGGAAAAACTGTTTTTT.